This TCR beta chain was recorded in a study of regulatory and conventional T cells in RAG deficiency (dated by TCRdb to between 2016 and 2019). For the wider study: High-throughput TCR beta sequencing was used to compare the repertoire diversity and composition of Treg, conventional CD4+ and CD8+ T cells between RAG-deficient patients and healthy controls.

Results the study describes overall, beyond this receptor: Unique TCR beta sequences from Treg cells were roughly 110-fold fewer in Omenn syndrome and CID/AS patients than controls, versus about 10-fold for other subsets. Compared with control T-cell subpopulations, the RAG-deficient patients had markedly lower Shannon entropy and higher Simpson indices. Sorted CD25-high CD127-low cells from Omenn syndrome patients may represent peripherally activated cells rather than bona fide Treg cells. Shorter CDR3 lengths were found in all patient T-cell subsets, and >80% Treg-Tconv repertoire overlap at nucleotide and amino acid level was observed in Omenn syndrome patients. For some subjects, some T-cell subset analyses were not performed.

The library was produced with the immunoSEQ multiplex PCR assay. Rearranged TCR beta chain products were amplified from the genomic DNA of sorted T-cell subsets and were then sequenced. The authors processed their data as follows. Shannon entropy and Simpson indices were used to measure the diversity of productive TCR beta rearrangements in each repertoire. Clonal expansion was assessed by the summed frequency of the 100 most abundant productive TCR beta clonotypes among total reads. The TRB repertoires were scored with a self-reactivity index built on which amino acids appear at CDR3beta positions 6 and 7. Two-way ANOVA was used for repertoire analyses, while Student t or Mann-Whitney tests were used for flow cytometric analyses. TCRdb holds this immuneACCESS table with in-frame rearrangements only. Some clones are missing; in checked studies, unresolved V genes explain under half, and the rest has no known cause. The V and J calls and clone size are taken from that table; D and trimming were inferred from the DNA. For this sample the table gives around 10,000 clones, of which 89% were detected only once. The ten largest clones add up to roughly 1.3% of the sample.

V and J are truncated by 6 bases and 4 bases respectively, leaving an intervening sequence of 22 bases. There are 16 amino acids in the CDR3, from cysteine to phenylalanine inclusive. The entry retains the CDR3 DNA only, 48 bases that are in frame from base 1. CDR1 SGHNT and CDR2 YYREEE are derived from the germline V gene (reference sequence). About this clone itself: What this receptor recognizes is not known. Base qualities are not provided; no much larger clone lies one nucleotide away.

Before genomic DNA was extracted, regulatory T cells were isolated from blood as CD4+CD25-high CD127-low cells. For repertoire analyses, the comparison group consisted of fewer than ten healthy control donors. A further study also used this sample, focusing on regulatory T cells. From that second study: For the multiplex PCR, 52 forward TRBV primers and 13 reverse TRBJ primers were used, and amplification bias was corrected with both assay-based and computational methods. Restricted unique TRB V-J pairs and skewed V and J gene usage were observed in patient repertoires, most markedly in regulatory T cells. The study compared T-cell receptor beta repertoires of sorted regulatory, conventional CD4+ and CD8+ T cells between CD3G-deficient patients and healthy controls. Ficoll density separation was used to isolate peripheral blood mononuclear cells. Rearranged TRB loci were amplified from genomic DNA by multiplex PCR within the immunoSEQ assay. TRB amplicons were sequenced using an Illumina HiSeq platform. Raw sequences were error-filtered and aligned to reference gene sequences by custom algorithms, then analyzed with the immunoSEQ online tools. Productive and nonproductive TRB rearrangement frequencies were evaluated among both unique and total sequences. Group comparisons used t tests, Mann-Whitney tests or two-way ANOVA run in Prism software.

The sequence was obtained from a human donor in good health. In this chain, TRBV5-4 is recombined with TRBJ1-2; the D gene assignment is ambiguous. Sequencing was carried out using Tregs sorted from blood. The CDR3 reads CASKKHLPGKTYGYTF. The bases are TGTGCCAGCAAGAAGCACTTACCAGGAAAGACCTATGGCTACACCTTC.